The clone carrying this TCR beta chain appeared a single time. This sample's time point: newly diagnosed GD, antithyroid drugs for less than 3 months. After RNA was extracted from PBMCs, the TCR library was made from it. Trimming left V 7 bases short and J 5 bases short, with 17 bases between. The germline V gene encodes CDR1 SGHTA and CDR2 FQGNSA. This CDR3 is 14 amino acids long. The data stem from a study of regulatory T cells in long-lasting Graves disease. HTBI primers from iRepertoire and Arm-PCR of CDR3 regions yielded the TCR beta libraries. TCRdb reanalysed the multiplex PCR reads using MiXCR and keeps one entry per CDR3 protein. The data show 200,000 to 250,000 distinct CDR3 sequences, roughly 20% seen once. The same data also contributed to another study, on T cells in Graves' hyperthyroidism and ophthalmopathy. As that study records: First-round RT-PCR targeting the TCR CDR3 was performed with the HTBI primer set.

The source of this sequence is a woman in her 30s with Graves disease. The rearrangement uses TRBV7-2 and TRBJ2-5; tentatively, D is TRBD1 or TRBD2 (5 bases each). This specimen was peripheral blood mononuclear cells (PBMCs), taken at new diagnosis, from a patient treated with antithyroid drugs. CDR3 amino acids: CASTLLSGTETQYF. For the CDR3, the DNA is TGTGCCAGCACCCTCCTTTCGGGGACGGAGACCCAGTACTTC.